Presented here are 32 T cell receptor beta chains from one specimen sequenced in a study of technical replicates of blood from a few donors. TCRdb keeps only in-frame clones here, not all; method: immunoSEQ multiplex PCR. The sample holds tens of thousands of clones; around 95% are singletons and the top ten take about 0.22%. Sequencing was carried out using T cells isolated from PBMCs. The receptors were gathered from a human donor in good health.

In nucleotides, the CDR3 is TGTGCCAGTAGGAGGACTAGCGGTGCCTACGAGCAGTACTTC. Protein: CASRRTSGAYEQYF. V gene TRBV19 combines with J gene TRBJ2-7; the match to TRBD2 covers 10 bases. CDR3 length: 14 residues. V was pared by 6 bases and J by 2 bases, with 4 bases of the junction left unmatched. CDR1 LNHDA and CDR2 SQIVND come from the germline V gene (reference sequence).

The chain links TRBV7-6 to TRBJ2-1, with D perhaps matching TRBD1 (6 bases). This CDR3 spans 13 amino acids. The V and J ends lost 4 bases and 4 bases respectively, with 8 bases between them. Germline V CDR1 and CDR2: SGHVS, FNYEAQ. CDR3 residues: CASSYGQYNEQFF. The CDR3 bases are TGTGCCAGCAGCTATGGACAGTACAATGAGCAGTTCTTC. Together with reference TRBV7-6 and TRBJ2-1, the CDR3 gives the full variable domain: GAGVSQSPRYKVTKRGQDVALRCDPISGHVSLYWYRQALGQGPEFLTYFNYEAQQDKSGLPNDRFSAERPEGSISTLTIQRTEQRDSAMYRCASSYGQYNEQFFGPGTRLTVL.

This clone was recorded once. V gene TRBV9 combines with J gene TRBJ2-5; 10 bases line up with TRBD2. This CDR3 is 14 amino acids long. Germline V gives CDR1 SGDLS, CDR2 YYNGEE. V shed 4 bases, J shed 2 bases, and the junction held 2 bases outside the gene matches. Here the CDR3 DNA reads TGTGCCAGCAGCACTAGCGGGGCACAAGAGACCCAGTACTTC. Its protein is CASSTSGAQETQYF.

The rearrangement links TRBV29-1 to TRBJ2-7; TRBD1 agrees at 9 bases. With V trimmed by 1 base and J by 6 bases, 7 bases remained unmatched. There are 14 residues in the CDR3. Germline CDR1 reads SQVTM; CDR2 reads ANQGSEA. This CDR3 is CSVEGRTGVGEQYF. The CDR3 bases are TGCAGCGTTGAAGGGAGGACAGGGGTGGGCGAGCAGTACTTC.

The chain joins TRBV14 to TRBJ1-4, with D perhaps matching TRBD1 (5 bases). CDR1 and CDR2 from the germline V gene are SGHDN and FVKESK. CDR3 length equals 18 residues. V lost 3 bases and J 0 bases, leaving 17 bases between the germline ends. The CDR3 sequence: CASSQVITGASTNEKLFF. CDR3 nucleotides: TGTGCCAGCAGCCAGGTGATTACAGGTGCCTCAACTAATGAAAAACTGTTTTTT. Filled out from reference TRBV14 and TRBJ1-4, the complete variable domain reads EAGVTQFPSHSVIEKGQTVTLRCDPISGHDNLYWYRRVMGKEIKFLLHFVKESKQDESGMPNNRFLAERTGGTYSTLKVQPAELEDSGVYFCASSQVITGASTNEKLFFGSGTQLSVL.

This sequence joins TRBV7-3 and TRBJ2-2; tentative D call: TRBD2 (5 bases). This CDR3 is built from 15 residues. The V end lost 5 bases, the J end lost 5 bases, and 15 bases lay between the germline ends. The germline V gene has CDR1 SGHTA and CDR2 FQGTGA. The CDR3 nucleotides are TGTGCCAGCAGCATAGAAGGTCCGGGGACCGGGGAGCTGTTTTTT. Translation gives CASSIEGPGTGELFF. The variable domain in full, completed from reference TRBV7-3 and TRBJ2-2, reads GAGVSQTPSNKVTEKGKYVELRCDPISGHTALYWYRQSLGQGPEFLIYFQGTGAADDSGLPNDRFFAVRPEGSVSTLKIQRTERGDSAVYLCASSIEGPGTGELFFGEGSRLTVL.

CDR3 residues: CASSSPRWGLTDTQYF. CDR3 bases: TGTGCCAGCAGTTCCCCCCGGTGGGGGCTCACAGATACGCAGTATTTT. The gene calls are TRBV28 and TRBJ2-3; D is perhaps TRBD1 (6 bases). Germline CDR1 and CDR2: MDHEN and SYDVKM. Trimming pared 4 bases from V and 2 bases from J, leaving 16 bases between. The CDR3 covers 16 residues.

The chain combines TRBV28 with TRBJ1-1; possibly TRBD1 for D (5 bases). Trimming took 6 bases from V and 1 from J, leaving 15 bases between them. The CDR3 extends over 15 amino acids. In germline, CDR1 is MDHEN, CDR2 SYDVKM. The CDR3 loop is CASRSGHAGNTEAFF. The CDR3 region has the DNA TGTGCCAGCAGATCCGGACATGCCGGGAACACTGAAGCTTTCTTT.

The V call is TRBV27, the J call TRBJ2-7, with TRBD1 matching over 10 bases. The ends lost 5 bases at V and 5 bases at J; junction bases unmatched: 12. The CDR3 is 16 residues long. Germline V gives CDR1 MNHEY, CDR2 SMNVEV (reference sequence). The CDR3 loop reads CASSPRQGAGVHEQYF. The CDR3 coding sequence is TGTGCCAGCAGTCCCCGACAGGGGGCTGGGGTCCACGAGCAGTACTTC.

The chain recombines TRBV7-8 with TRBJ2-1; TRBD1 is a possible D gene (6 bases). The CDR3 loop spans 13 amino acids. Germline V CDR1 and CDR2: SGHVS, FQNEAQ. Trimming removed 5 bases at V and 12 bases at J, with 17 bases between. CDR3 sequence reads: CASSSNRDLGQFF. The CDR3, as DNA: TGTGCCAGCAGCAGTAACAGGGATTTGGGGCAGTTCTTC.

The chain carries TRBV28 and TRBJ2-1; 7 bases align to TRBD2. J lost 4 bases, V lost 0 bases, and 3 bases had no gene match. The germline gives CDR1 MDHEN, CDR2 SYDVKM. The CDR3 is 15 residues long. CDR3 loop: CASSLWGEGYNEQFF. The CDR3 DNA follows: TGTGCCAGCAGTTTATGGGGGGAGGGATACAATGAGCAGTTCTTC. The entire variable domain, with the rest obtained from reference TRBV28 and TRBJ2-1, is as follows: DVKVTQSSRYLVKRTGEKVFLECVQDMDHENMFWYRQDPGLGLRLIYFSYDVKMKEKGDIPEGYSVSREKKERFSLILESASTNQTSMYLCASSLWGEGYNEQFFGPGTRLTVL.

This chain uses TRBV30 with TRBJ1-2; D unresolved. The germline CDR1 and CDR2 sequences are GTSNPN and SVGIG (reference sequence). This CDR3 is built from 15 residues. Trimming left V 0 bases short and J 8 bases short, with 19 bases between. DNA of the CDR3: TGTGCCTGGAGTGTAAGCGGTGGCCCCCGGAGAGGCTACACCTTC. As protein: CAWSVSGGPRRGYTF.

The rearrangement uses TRBV19 and TRBJ1-1; tentatively, D is TRBD1 (5 bases). Trimming stripped 7 bases from V and 2 bases from J, with 17 bases between. This CDR3 has 15 residues. Germline V gene sequence: CDR1 LNHDA, CDR2 SQIVND (reference sequence). The CDR3 DNA follows: TGTGCCAGTAACACCCTACGGGGGGGAAACACTGAAGCTTTCTTT. Translating gives CASNTLRGGNTEAFF.

V and J are TRBV7-2 and TRBJ2-3; TRBD2 matches at 16 bases. Germline loops: CDR1 SGHTA, CDR2 FQGNSA. CDR3 length equals 18 residues. V lost 5 bases, J lost 1 base, and 6 bases stayed unmatched. DNA for the CDR3: TGTGCCAGCAGCAGGGGACTAGCGGGAGGGCGCGGCACAGATACGCAGTATTTT. Its translation: CASSRGLAGGRGTDTQYF.

This chain joins TRBV6-6 and TRBJ1-1, with a possible D match to TRBD1 (5 bases). Germline V gene data show CDR1 as MNHNY and CDR2 as SVGAGI (reference sequence). This CDR3 is built from 13 residues. Deletions cut 4 bases from V and 8 bases from J, with 14 bases between. CDR3 residues: CASSSHQGTEAFF. The CDR3, as DNA: TGTGCCAGCAGTTCCCATCAGGGTACGGAAGCTTTCTTT.

This chain links TRBV5-1 with TRBJ2-7; D perhaps matches TRBD1 (6 bases). The CDR3 is 16 amino acids. Trimming stripped 0 bases from V and 1 base from J, with 14 bases between. CDR1 SGHRS and CDR2 YFSETQ come from the germline V gene. The CDR3 protein is CASSLGGHLASYEQYF. CDR3 DNA: TGCGCCAGCAGCTTGGGGGGACACCTGGCATCCTACGAGCAGTACTTC.

The rearrangement uses TRBV29-1 and TRBJ1-1; the D is unclear. V gave up 7 bases and J gave up 0 bases, with 12 bases separating them. Germline V gene sequence: CDR1 SQVTM, CDR2 ANQGSEA. This CDR3 is 13 amino acids long. CDR3 in DNA: TGCAGCGGAAGGAGGGAAATGAACACTGAAGCTTTCTTT. This codes for CSGRREMNTEAFF.

About this clone itself: One junction end disagrees with the germline gene, perhaps due to a read error. The chain is built from TRBV6-1 and TRBJ2-7, with a tentative D call TRBD1 (6 bases). Germline V CDR1 and CDR2: MNHNS, SASEGT. This CDR3 has 15 residues. The CDR3 nucleotides are TGTGCCAGCAGTGAAGCGGGACACAGATCTACGAGTATGGACTTC. As protein: CASSEAGHRSTSMDF.

The chain has TRBV18 and TRBJ1-2, with D tentatively TRBD1 (5 bases). V was clipped by 3 bases and J by 7 bases, with 18 bases between them. There are 15 residues in the CDR3. Germline CDR1 reads KGHSH; CDR2 reads LQKENI. The CDR3: CASSPVLAGSFGYTF. In DNA form, the CDR3 reads TGTGCCAGCTCACCGGTCCTGGCAGGGTCCTTTGGCTACACCTTC.

The chain employs TRBV30 and TRBJ2-7; 8 bases fit TRBD1. Unmatched junction bases numbered 5, after V lost 1 base and J lost 3 bases. This CDR3 contains 14 residues. Germline V gene data show CDR1 as GTSNPN and CDR2 as SVGIG (reference sequence). CDR3: CAWSAGTGLYEQYF. The CDR3 DNA sequence: TGTGCCTGGAGTGCCGGGACAGGTCTCTACGAGCAGTACTTC. The full variable domain, rest sourced from reference TRBV30 and TRBJ2-7, is SQTIHQWPATLVQPVGSPLSLECTVEGTSNPNLYWYRQAAGRGLQLLFYSVGIGQISSEVPQNLSASRPQDRQFILSSKKLLLSDSGFYLCAWSAGTGLYEQYFGPGTRLTVT.

This chain connects TRBV6-5 to TRBJ1-5; D possibly corresponds to TRBD1 (5 bases). V lost 2 bases to trimming and J lost 7 bases, with 9 bases between them. CDR1 is MNHEY, CDR2 SVGAGI, per germline. This CDR3 has 13 amino acids. The DNA of the CDR3 is TGTGCCAGCAGTTACAGGGACTCCCAGCCCCAGCATTTT. This sequence encodes CASSYRDSQPQHF.

This clone was recorded only once. The chain combines TRBV19 with TRBJ1-4; D not certain. Germline-derived CDR1 and CDR2 are LNHDA and SQIVND (reference sequence). This CDR3 is 15 amino acids long. The V and J ends lost 3 bases and 6 bases respectively, with 14 bases between them. The CDR3 region has the DNA TGTGCCAGTAGTATGGGGAGGAGACGGGATGAAAAACTGTTTTTT. Translated, it gives CASSMGRRRDEKLFF.

This chain joins TRBV5-8 and TRBJ2-6; 9 positions agree with TRBD1. J lost 2 bases, V lost 1 base, and 7 bases had no gene match. The CDR3 is 18 amino acids. Germline V gives CDR1 SGHTS, CDR2 YDEGEE. DNA of the CDR3: TGTGCCAGCAGCTTGCCTCTACAGGGGGCGCCTGGGGCCAACGTCCTGACTTTC. Encoded protein: CASSLPLQGAPGANVLTF.

This chain's CDR3 is CASSQDQETQYF. CDR3 bases: TGCGCCAGCAGCCAAGATCAGGAGACCCAGTACTTC. The rearrangement joins TRBV4-1 to TRBJ2-5; D gene unclear. Per germline, CDR1 MGHRA and CDR2 YSYEKL. This CDR3 spans 12 amino acids. V dropped 0 bases and J dropped 5 bases, with 4 bases sitting between them.

The chain links TRBV7-9 to TRBJ1-3; no clear D gene. V lost 5 bases, J lost 0 bases, and 5 bases lay in between. This CDR3 contains 13 residues. Germline V lookup: CDR1 SEHNR, CDR2 FQNEAQ (reference sequence). This CDR3 reads CASSPNSGNTIYF. The CDR3 DNA reads as TGTGCCAGCAGCCCTAACTCTGGAAACACCATATATTTT.

This clone was seen a single time. V gene TRBV6-1 combines with J gene TRBJ2-7; D not resolved. Germline CDR1 and CDR2: MNHNS and SASEGT. Trimming took off 0 bases at V and 5 bases at J, with 11 bases between the two ends. This CDR3 contains 14 residues. The CDR3 nucleotides read TGTGCCAGCAGTGAAGCATCGAAAGGAGACGAGCAGTACTTC. Translated, it gives CASSEASKGDEQYF.

This clone was recorded only once. The chain's CDR3 is CAWSFRREGYTF. The CDR3 DNA reads TGTGCCTGGAGTTTTCGGAGGGAGGGCTACACCTTC. The chain recombines TRBV30 with TRBJ1-2, with D uncertain. The CDR3 consists of 12 residues. Germline V gene lookup returns CDR1 GTSNPN and CDR2 SVGIG (reference sequence). V dropped 2 bases and J dropped 8 bases, with 12 bases sitting between them.

This clone was recorded a few times. The rearrangement uses TRBV28 and TRBJ2-2; the D gene is possibly TRBD1 (6 bases). The germline gives CDR1 MDHEN, CDR2 SYDVKM. The ends were cut back, 5 bases at V and 0 bases at J, with 13 bases in the middle. This CDR3 region has 16 residues. The CDR3 is CASSLTGAANTGELFF. The CDR3 nucleotides are TGTGCCAGCAGTCTGACAGGAGCAGCGAACACCGGGGAGCTGTTTTTT. The full variable domain, rest sourced from reference TRBV28 and TRBJ2-2, is DVKVTQSSRYLVKRTGEKVFLECVQDMDHENMFWYRQDPGLGLRLIYFSYDVKMKEKGDIPEGYSVSREKKERFSLILESASTNQTSMYLCASSLTGAANTGELFFGEGSRLTVL.

V gene TRBV14 combines with J gene TRBJ2-1; maybe TRBD2 (6 bases). The V end was cut by 4 bases, the J end by 10 bases, with 17 bases between. This CDR3 has 14 amino acids. Germline V gives CDR1 SGHDN, CDR2 FVKESK. CDR3 sequence (DNA): TGTGCCAGCAGCCTTTGGGCGGGGATTGAAGAGCAGTTCTTC. It encodes CASSLWAGIEEQFF.

The V and J genes are TRBV5-1 and TRBJ2-1; D perhaps matches TRBD2 (5 bases). The CDR3 has 14 residues. V lost 7 bases to trimming and J lost 1 base, with 12 bases between them. Per germline, CDR1 SGHRS and CDR2 YFSETQ. CDR3 in DNA: TGCGCCAGCGTTCCTCTAGCTTCCTACAATGAGCAGTTCTTC. Translating it yields CASVPLASYNEQFF.

The CDR3, as DNA: TGTGCCAGCAGCTTAGGTCCATCGCTACAGGGAAAGCACTACAATGAGCAGTTCTTC. Translating it yields CASSLGPSLQGKHYNEQFF. The chain links TRBV7-3 to TRBJ2-1, with D perhaps matching TRBD1 (6 bases). The CDR3 spans 19 residues. Per the germline V gene, CDR1 is SGHTA and CDR2 is FQGTGA. The germline V and J ends were trimmed by 2 bases and 3 bases, with 23 bases remaining between them.

The chain is built from TRBV5-1 and TRBJ2-7; 16 nucleotides match TRBD2. Germline V gene lookup returns CDR1 SGHRS and CDR2 YFSETQ. CDR3 length equals 17 residues. V trimming: 4 bases; J trimming: 7 bases; junction bases outside the gene matches: 11. Written as DNA, the CDR3 is TGCGCCAGCAGCCCCCCCGGGACTAGCGGGAGGGGGCAGGAGCAGTACTTC. Translated, it gives CASSPPGTSGRGQEQYF. Full variable domain (rest looked up from reference TRBV5-1 and TRBJ2-7): KAGVTQTPRYLIKTRGQQVTLSCSPISGHRSVSWYQQTPGQGLQFLFEYFSETQRNKGNFPGRFSGRQFSNSRSEMNVSTLELGDSALYLCASSPPGTSGRGQEQYFGPGTRLTVT.